The 31 T cell receptor beta chains below all came from one sample that was sequenced in a study of blood T cells in healthy people across ages. A sample-barcoded 5' primer and a J-beta primer mix were used in a second PCR of roughly 6 to 11 cycles. TCRdb re-called the 5' RACE reads with MiXCR, one entry per CDR3 protein. The sample records 1,500,000 or so distinct CDR3 sequences, around 59% being singletons. The material sequenced was blood. The receptors stem from a man younger than 35 in good health.

CDR3 sequence (DNA): TGTGCCAGCAGCCCCGGGCCGCGTGGGGGGGCTGCCATTCAGTACTTC. Translating gives CASSPGPRGGAAIQYF. The rearrangement links TRBV4-2 to TRBJ2-4; a weak D match, TRBD2 (7 bases). The germline CDR1 and CDR2 sequences are LGHNA and YNFKEQ. Trimming removed 4 bases at V and 9 bases at J, with 22 bases between. CDR3 size: 16 residues.

The chain is built from TRBV5-1 and TRBJ2-1; 7 bases are a match to TRBD2. Germline V lookup: CDR1 SGHRS, CDR2 YFSETQ. The ends lost 0 bases at V and 9 bases at J; junction bases unmatched: 6. The length of the CDR3 is 14 residues. The CDR3 DNA follows: TGCGCCAGCAGCTTGGGCGGGGGTCTTGGTGAGCAGTTCTTC. Protein sequence: CASSLGGGLGEQFF.

V is TRBV12-3 or TRBV12-4 and J is TRBJ2-3, with TRBD2 matching over 8 bases. CDR3 length: 16 amino acids. V trimming: 3 bases; J trimming: 2 bases; junction bases outside the gene matches: 7. CDR3 bases: TGTGCCAGCAGTTTGAGGCTAGCGGGCCCCACAGATACGCAGTATTTT. This sequence encodes CASSLRLAGPTDTQYF.

This clonotype has a handful of counts. The chain recombines TRBV4-3 with TRBJ2-7, with TRBD1 identical over 7 bases. The CDR3 has 15 amino acids. V dropped 0 bases and J dropped 2; count of bases not matched to a gene: 4. Germline values: CDR1 LGHNA, CDR2 YSLEER. For the CDR3, the DNA is TGCGCCAGCAGCCAAGACAGGGGGTTCCCCTACGAGCAGTACTTC. Translated, it gives CASSQDRGFPYEQYF.

V is TRBV20-1 and J is TRBJ2-5; D not certain. The end of the DNA is better explained by TRBJ2-7, so the J call may be wrong. The CDR3 length is 13 residues. In germline, CDR1 is DFQATT, CDR2 SNEGSKA (reference sequence). CDR3 nucleotide sequence: TGCAGTGCTAGGGGGAACCTCAACTACGAGCAGTACTTC. Protein product: CSARGNLNYEQYF.

This chain joins TRBV4-2 and TRBJ2-3; D is perhaps TRBD2 (5 bases). The V end was cut by 1 base, the J end by 4 bases, with 12 bases between. This CDR3 comprises 15 residues. Germline values: CDR1 LGHNA, CDR2 YNFKEQ. The CDR3 DNA is TGTGCCAGCAGCCAAGCCTGGATGGGAGCAGATACGCAGTATTTT. Translated, it gives CASSQAWMGADTQYF.

The chain has TRBV6-4 and TRBJ2-3; 11 bases line up with TRBD2. The CDR3 spans 16 residues. Germline V gene sequence: CDR1 MRHNA, CDR2 SNTAGT. Trimming took 2 bases from V and 4 from J; bases not matched to a gene: 5. CDR3 in amino acids: CASSDIAGGPADTQYF. CDR3 coding DNA: TGTGCCAGCAGTGACATAGCGGGAGGGCCCGCAGATACGCAGTATTTT.

The chain employs TRBV29-1 and TRBJ2-5; D might be TRBD1 (6 bases). Germline V gene lookup returns CDR1 SQVTM and CDR2 ANQGSEA. The CDR3 contains 12 residues. V lost 5 bases, J lost 2 bases, and 9 bases lay in between. The CDR3 is CSVITGQETQYF. CDR3 sequence (DNA): TGCAGCGTTATCACAGGGCAAGAGACCCAGTACTTC.

The chain uses TRBV5-1 and TRBJ2-3, with unresolved D. The CDR3 spans 13 residues. Germline assignment: CDR1 SGHRS and CDR2 YFSETQ. Trimming shortened V by 5 bases and J by 4 bases, and 11 bases separated the two germline ends. The CDR3 protein is CASSIFIPDTQYF. The CDR3 nucleotides read TGCGCCAGCAGTATCTTCATCCCAGATACGCAGTATTTT.

The chain recombines TRBV20-1 with TRBJ2-7; 13 bases line up with TRBD2. Per germline, CDR1 DFQATT and CDR2 SNEGSKA (reference sequence). V lost 3 bases to trimming and J lost 3 bases; unmatched junction nucleotides: 5. This CDR3 is built from 15 residues. In DNA form, the CDR3 reads TGCAGTGCTAGTCTACTAGCGGGAGGGATCTACGAGCAGTACTTC. As protein: CSASLLAGGIYEQYF.

The chain carries TRBV3-1 and TRBJ1-1; unclear D gene. The CDR3 is made up of 12 amino acids. CDR1 LGHDT and CDR2 YNNKEL come from the germline V gene (reference sequence). Between the trimmed V and J ends, which lost 3 bases and 4 bases, there was a span of 6 bases. This CDR3 is CASSQRPTEAFF. The CDR3, as DNA: TGTGCCAGCAGCCAGAGACCCACTGAAGCTTTCTTT.

As DNA, the CDR3 is TGCAGTGCTAGGGCGCGGACTAACCTGAATGAGCAGTTCTTC. Protein: CSARARTNLNEQFF. V and J are TRBV20-1 and TRBJ2-1; D might be TRBD2 (6 bases). The V and J ends lost 3 bases and 7 bases respectively, with 16 bases between them. From germline, CDR1 is DFQATT and CDR2 SNEGSKA (reference sequence). The CDR3 extends over 14 amino acids.

J is TRBJ2-5 and V is TRBV6-5, with a weak D call TRBD2 (5 bases). Germline CDR1 reads MNHEY; CDR2 reads SVGAGI. This CDR3 has 10 residues. The V gene lost 8 bases and the J gene lost 11 bases, with 12 bases spanning the gap. CDR3 amino acids: CASLVREQYF. CDR3 in DNA: TGTGCCAGCCTTGTGAGGGAGCAGTACTTC.

The chain carries TRBV28 and TRBJ2-7; D may be TRBD1 or TRBD2 (6 bases each). Germline loops: CDR1 MDHEN, CDR2 SYDVKM. V gave up 8 bases and J gave up 4 bases, with 21 bases separating them. The CDR3 covers 15 residues. CDR3 region: CASQKGGRRTYEQYF. The CDR3 bases are TGTGCCAGCCAAAAGGGGGGACGACGGACATACGAGCAGTACTTC.

The chain uses TRBV6-5 and TRBJ2-1; D unresolved. The CDR3 loop spans 16 amino acids. Germline CDR1 is MNHEY and CDR2 is SVGAGI. V was pared by 6 bases and J by 4 bases, with 19 bases between. CDR3 in amino acids: CASRVGVRVGYNEQFF. The CDR3 DNA sequence: TGTGCCAGCAGGGTTGGGGTACGAGTCGGATACAATGAGCAGTTCTTC.

V usage is TRBV21-1 and J usage is TRBJ1-6. TRBV21-1 is tagged as a pseudogene. The CDR3 is 17 residues long. The CDR3 sequence: CASSRWGKASYNSPLHF. CDR3 DNA: TGTGCCAGCAGCCGATGGGGGAAGGCCTCCTATAATTCACCCCTCCACTTT.

The chain joins TRBV7-9 to TRBJ1-2; TRBD1 might be the D (5 bases). The length of the CDR3 is 19 residues. The germline V and J ends were trimmed by 5 bases and 2 bases, with 27 bases remaining between them. CDR1 SEHNR and CDR2 FQNEAQ come from the germline V gene (reference sequence). The CDR3 DNA sequence: TGTGCCAGCAGCAAGGACCTGTACTTAACGTATGGGGGGAACTATGGCTACACCTTC. Protein: CASSKDLYLTYGGNYGYTF.

V and J are TRBV4-1 and TRBJ2-3, with TRBD2 matching 8 bases. CDR1 is MGHRA and CDR2 is YSYEKL in the germline V gene. V shed 4 bases and J 3 bases; nucleotides not matched to a gene: 9. The length of the CDR3 is 16 residues. In DNA, the CDR3 is TGCGCCAGCAGCCCGGCTACGGGGGGGCTTACAGATACGCAGTATTTT. This encodes CASSPATGGLTDTQYF.

This clonotype was seen a single time. The V call is TRBV4-2, the J call TRBJ2-7; D is undetermined. CDR1 and CDR2 (germline): LGHNA, YNFKEQ. This CDR3 is built from 13 residues. Trimming took off 2 bases at V and 3 bases at J, with 8 bases between the two ends. The CDR3 reads CASSQWWLYEQYF. In DNA form, the CDR3 reads TGTGCCAGCAGCCAATGGTGGCTCTACGAGCAGTACTTC.

The chain uses TRBV14 and TRBJ2-7; 7 bases match TRBD2. The CDR3 length is 16 residues. V dropped 5 bases and J dropped 4; count of bases not matched to a gene: 14. CDR1 SGHDN and CDR2 FVKESK come from the germline V gene. CDR3 sequence reads: CASSYQAPGGTYEQYF. CDR3 DNA sequence: TGTGCCAGCAGCTACCAGGCTCCGGGAGGTACTTACGAGCAGTACTTC.

This clonotype was counted between two and nine times. The chain couples TRBV20-1 to TRBJ2-5; a possible D gene is TRBD2 (6 bases). In germline, CDR1 is DFQATT, CDR2 SNEGSKA (reference sequence). With 0 bases removed from V and 2 bases from J, the gap between germline ends came to 13 bases. The CDR3 sequence is 15 residues long. CDR3 nucleotide sequence: TGCAGTGCTAGAGATGGAGGGCAGGGACAAGAGACCCAGTACTTC. This gives the protein CSARDGGQGQETQYF.

The chain is built from TRBV6-2 or TRBV6-3 and TRBJ2-2; 8 bases are a match to TRBD1. Trimming at V came to 8 bases and at J to 4 bases, leaving 9 bases not matched to a gene. The CDR3 is made up of 15 amino acids. Germline V CDR1 and CDR2: MNHEY, SVGEGT. CDR3 coding DNA: TGTGCCAGCGAGGCCGCGACAGGGGTCACCGGGGAGCTGTTTTTT. Translated, it gives CASEAATGVTGELFF.

This clonotype was recorded at least ten times. The V and J genes are TRBV9 and TRBJ2-1; 10 bases align to TRBD2. The CDR3 has 15 residues. Germline V CDR1 and CDR2: SGDLS, YYNGEE. V lost 0 bases to trimming and J lost 7 bases; unmatched junction nucleotides: 4. The CDR3 nucleotides read TGTGCCAGCAGCGTAGGAGCGGGAGGGGGTAATGAGCAGTTCTTC. Its protein is CASSVGAGGGNEQFF. Combining the CDR3 with reference TRBV9 and TRBJ2-1 gives the whole variable domain DSGVTQTPKHLITATGQRVTLRCSPRSGDLSVYWYQQSLDQGLQFLIQYYNGEERAKGNILERFSAQQFPDLHSELNLSSLELGDSALYFCASSVGAGGGNEQFFGPGTRLTVL.

This chain links TRBV4-2 with TRBJ1-5; unclear D gene. This CDR3 region has 15 residues. V was shortened by 0 bases and J by 4 bases, with 10 bases between the two germline ends. Germline assignment: CDR1 LGHNA and CDR2 YNFKEQ. Here the CDR3 DNA reads TGTGCCAGCAGCCAAGATGAATTGGGAAATCAGCCCCAGCATTTT. Protein sequence: CASSQDELGNQPQHF.

This chain uses TRBV25-1 with TRBJ2-3; no clear D gene. V lost 4 bases and J lost 6, with 11 bases in between. The CDR3 has 13 amino acids. Germline CDR1 reads MGHDK; CDR2 reads SYGVNS. The CDR3, as DNA: TGTGCCAGCAGTGGGGTTACACGGGATACGCAGTATTTT. It encodes CASSGVTRDTQYF.

The chain links TRBV20-1 to TRBJ1-2, with a weak D call TRBD1 (5 bases). Germline lookup yields CDR1 DFQATT and CDR2 SNEGSKA (reference sequence). V dropped 6 bases and J dropped 1 base, with 15 bases sitting between them. This CDR3 is built from 14 residues. CDR3 residues: CSATGAGYNYGYTF. The DNA for the CDR3 is TGCAGTGCCACCGGAGCAGGGTATAACTATGGCTACACCTTC.

The chain couples TRBV6-5 to TRBJ1-4; the D is unclear. The CDR3 contains 15 residues. Trimming left V 6 bases short and J 0 bases short, with 11 bases between. Germline CDR1 and CDR2: MNHEY and SVGAGI. This CDR3 is CASRPHSTTNEKLFF. The CDR3 nucleotides read TGTGCCAGCAGACCCCACAGCACAACTAATGAAAAACTGTTTTTT.

V gene TRBV5-1 combines with J gene TRBJ2-3; 12 nucleotides align to TRBD2. Germline trimming cut 3 bases from V and 5 bases from J; bases unmatched to any gene: 10. CDR1 and CDR2 (germline): SGHRS, YFSETQ. The CDR3 is 17 residues long. The DNA of the CDR3 is TGCGCCAGCAGCTACCGGACTAGCGGGGCGAGGGTAGATACGCAGTATTTT. This sequence encodes CASSYRTSGARVDTQYF.

The chain carries TRBV4-1 and TRBJ2-1; D not resolved. CDR3 size: 17 residues. The V and J ends lost 4 bases and 9 bases respectively, with 25 bases between them. The germline CDR1 and CDR2 sequences are MGHRA and YSYEKL. This CDR3 is CASSPRPGPSSNSEQFF. The DNA for the CDR3 is TGCGCCAGCAGCCCTAGGCCGGGTCCCTCCTCAAACAGTGAGCAGTTCTTC.

The CDR3 nucleotides are TGTGCCAGCAGCTTTGGAAGGGGGCTTCAAAACATTCAGTACTTC. Protein product: CASSFGRGLQNIQYF. V usage is TRBV13 and J usage is TRBJ2-4; 7 bases match TRBD1. Germline V gene lookup returns CDR1 PRHDT and CDR2 FYEKMQ (reference sequence). J was trimmed by 5 bases and V by 3 bases; bases with no gene match: 7. The CDR3 loop spans 15 amino acids.

The table lists this clonotype with a few counts. The J gene is TRBJ2-1, the V gene TRBV6-5; D gene unclear. This CDR3 is built from 11 residues. V was trimmed by 4 bases and J by 10 bases, leaving 8 bases between them. From germline, CDR1 is MNHEY and CDR2 SVGAGI. CDR3 residues: CASSSSLEQFF. CDR3 DNA: TGTGCCAGCAGTTCCAGCCTCGAGCAGTTCTTC.